The 14 T cell receptor beta chains given below trace back to one sample, sequenced in a study of T-cell memory formation after mild COVID-19. From the 5' RACE reads, TCRdb called clonotypes with MiXCR, one entry per CDR3 protein. The profile shows more than 300,000 distinct CDR3 sequences, 14% of them singletons. Sequenced material: PBMCs or a T cell subset sorted from them (not recorded which). These receptors were collected from a man aged 18 to 30 who had mild COVID-19 (a few samples of this study predate the infection). Cell type and time point are not known.

Note on this clonotype: At one end, the junction sequence differs from germline, possibly due to a read error. The chain is built from TRBV7-9 and TRBJ1-5; D gene unclear. Looked up from germline, CDR1 is SEHNR and CDR2 is FQNEAQ (reference sequence). The CDR3 is 15 residues long. In DNA form, the CDR3 reads TGTGCCAGCAGCCGGTCGTCGGGGAGCAACCAGCCCCAGCATTTT. It codes for CASSRSSGSNQPQHF.

The chain carries TRBV7-9 and TRBJ1-1; D gene unclear. Germline CDR1 is SEHNR and CDR2 is FQNEAQ (reference sequence). The V end was cut by 5 bases, the J end by 6 bases, with 7 bases between. The CDR3 contains 11 residues. Here the CDR3 DNA reads TGTGCCAGCAGCACCCTTGCTGAAGCTTTCTTT. Translation gives CASSTLAEAFF.

The chain recombines TRBV15 with TRBJ2-5; D call uncertain. Trimming cost V 3 bases and J 5 bases, with 16 bases left between them. This CDR3 comprises 15 residues. Germline V gives CDR1 LNHNV, CDR2 YYDKDF (reference sequence). The CDR3 is CATSRQERVGETQYF. CDR3 DNA sequence: TGTGCCACCAGCAGGCAGGAAAGGGTGGGGGAGACCCAGTACTTC.

The V gene is TRBV24-1, the J gene TRBJ2-1, with a possible D match to TRBD1 (5 bases). The CDR3 covers 13 residues. Germline V gives CDR1 KGHDR, CDR2 SFDVKD. The V gene lost 4 bases and the J gene lost 10 bases, with 13 bases spanning the gap. This CDR3 is CATSDSRASEQFF. The CDR3 coding sequence is TGTGCCACCAGTGACAGCAGGGCATCCGAGCAGTTCTTC.

This clonotype turned up a few times. The chain recombines TRBV28 with TRBJ2-7, with D unclear. Per germline, CDR1 MDHEN and CDR2 SYDVKM. The germline V and J ends were trimmed by 4 bases and 2 bases, with 18 bases remaining between them. The CDR3 spans 16 residues. This CDR3 reads CASSSNMAVSAYEQYV. CDR3 bases: TGTGCCAGCAGTTCCAACATGGCGGTCTCGGCCTACGAGCAGTACGTC.

This chain joins TRBV28 and TRBJ2-7, with 7 bases lining up with TRBD2. CDR1 is MDHEN and CDR2 is SYDVKM in the germline V gene. J lost 0 bases, V lost 2 bases, and 7 bases had no gene match. CDR3 size: 16 residues. The DNA of the CDR3 is TGTGCCAGCAGTTTACATCAGGGACTACCCTCCTACGAGCAGTACTTC. This translates into CASSLHQGLPSYEQYF.

The table lists this clonotype with a few counts. V is TRBV28 and J is TRBJ2-1; 7 bases fit TRBD1. With V trimmed by 6 bases and J by 8 bases, 4 bases remained unmatched. Per germline, CDR1 MDHEN and CDR2 SYDVKM. This CDR3 has 12 amino acids. The CDR3 region has the DNA TGTGCCAGCAGAGACAGGGCCCATGAGCAGTTCTTC. Protein sequence: CASRDRAHEQFF.

This clonotype occurred once. The CDR3 region is CASTGQPLSGANVLTF. As DNA, the CDR3 is TGTGCCAGCACTGGACAGCCCCTCTCTGGGGCCAACGTCCTGACTTTC. The chain combines TRBV7-9 with TRBJ2-6, with D maybe TRBD1 (6 bases). This CDR3 contains 16 residues. Trimming removed 7 bases at V and 0 bases at J, with 13 bases between. Germline V gene lookup returns CDR1 SEHNR and CDR2 FQNEAQ (reference sequence).

This clonotype has a handful of counts. This rearrangement joins TRBV5-4 to TRBJ2-5; D remains ambiguous. The CDR3 has 11 residues. Germline V gene lookup returns CDR1 SGHNT and CDR2 YYREEE (reference sequence). The germline V and J ends were trimmed by 3 bases and 9 bases, with 9 bases remaining between them. DNA for the CDR3: TGTGCCAGCAGCTCAGGACGGGCCCAGTACTTC. Protein sequence: CASSSGRAQYF.

This rearrangement joins TRBV6-5 to TRBJ1-2, with a tentative D call TRBD1 (5 bases). The CDR3 covers 15 residues. Germline assignment: CDR1 MNHEY and CDR2 SVGAGI. Trimming took 0 bases from V and 3 from J, leaving 11 bases between them. The CDR3 spells CASSYSWRRDYGYTF. The CDR3 DNA is TGTGCCAGCAGTTACTCTTGGCGCAGGGACTATGGCTACACCTTC.

The J gene is TRBJ2-3, the V gene TRBV5-1; no definite D call. V shed 4 bases and J shed 0 bases, with 18 bases lying between them. The CDR3 length is 17 residues. CDR1 is SGHRS and CDR2 is YFSETQ in the germline V gene. This CDR3 is CASSPQTAPWSTDTQYF. The CDR3 region has the DNA TGCGCCAGCAGCCCGCAGACGGCACCCTGGAGCACAGATACGCAGTATTTT.

There are a few counts of this clonotype. The chain has TRBV18 and TRBJ1-2; D is unclear. The germline V and J ends were trimmed by 5 bases and 3 bases, with 16 bases remaining between them. Germline CDR1 is KGHSH and CDR2 is LQKENI. CDR3 length equals 15 residues. In DNA form, the CDR3 reads TGTGCCAGCTCAGAATCGCAGGAAACCTACTATGGCTACACCTTC. Translated, it gives CASSESQETYYGYTF.

This clonotype was counted ten times or more. This chain joins TRBV3-1 and TRBJ1-1; no clear D gene. Germline V gene data show CDR1 as LGHDT and CDR2 as YNNKEL (reference sequence). This CDR3 is built from 13 residues. The V end lost 2 bases, the J end lost 1 base, and 5 bases lay between the germline ends. CDR3 loop: CASSQRQNTEAFF. The CDR3 nucleotides are TGTGCCAGCAGCCAACGCCAGAACACTGAAGCTTTCTTT.

This clonotype was seen only a few times. V gene TRBV11-2 combines with J gene TRBJ2-1, with 11 bases fitting TRBD2. Trimming at V came to 5 bases and at J to 10 bases, leaving 10 bases not matched to a gene. Per the germline V gene, CDR1 is SGHAT and CDR2 is FQNNGV. The CDR3 contains 15 residues. CDR3 amino acids: CASSPLRLAGSEQFF. The CDR3 nucleotides are TGTGCCAGCAGCCCCCTGCGACTAGCGGGGTCCGAGCAGTTCTTC.